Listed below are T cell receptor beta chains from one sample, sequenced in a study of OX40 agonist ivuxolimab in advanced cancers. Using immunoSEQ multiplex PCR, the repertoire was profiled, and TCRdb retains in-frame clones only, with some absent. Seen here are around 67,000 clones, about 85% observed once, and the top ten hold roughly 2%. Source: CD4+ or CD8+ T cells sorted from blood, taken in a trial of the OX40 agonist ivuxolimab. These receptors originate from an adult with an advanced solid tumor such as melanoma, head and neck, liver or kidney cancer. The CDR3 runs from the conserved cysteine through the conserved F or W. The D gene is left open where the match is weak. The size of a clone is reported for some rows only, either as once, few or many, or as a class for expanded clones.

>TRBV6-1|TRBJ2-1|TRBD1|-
CASSEGRTGGIDEQFF
TGTGCCAGCAGCGAAGGGCGGACAGGGGGCATCGATGAGCAGTTCTTC
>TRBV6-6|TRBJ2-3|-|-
CATRGEWLSTDTQYF
TGTGCCACTCGAGGGGAGTGGTTGAGCACAGATACGCAGTATTTT
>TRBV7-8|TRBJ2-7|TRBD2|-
CASSLGREEYEQYF
TGTGCCAGCAGCTTAGGTCGGGAGGAGTACGAGCAGTACTTC
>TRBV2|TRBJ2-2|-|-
CASRMQANTGELFF
TGTGCCAGCAGGATGCAGGCCAACACCGGGGAGCTGTTTTTT
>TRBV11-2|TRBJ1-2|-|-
CASSFTATGTDSIGYTF
TGTGCCAGCAGCTTTACAGCGACCGGGACGGACTCTATCGGCTACACCTTC
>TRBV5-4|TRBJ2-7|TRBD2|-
CASSSLSGGDYEQYF
TGTGCCAGCAGCTCTCTTAGCGGGGGGGACTACGAGCAGTACTTC
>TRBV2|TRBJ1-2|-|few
CASSGMDPSGYTF
TGTGCCAGCAGCGGAATGGATCCGAGTGGCTACACCTTC
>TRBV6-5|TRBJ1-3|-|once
CASSYGGTAGNTIYF
TGTGCCAGCAGTTACGGGGGGACGGCGGGAAACACCATATATTTT
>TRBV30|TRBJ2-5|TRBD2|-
CAWSRGSKETQYF
TGTGCCTGGAGTCGCGGGAGCAAAGAGACCCAGTACTTC
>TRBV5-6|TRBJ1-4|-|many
CASSMASGGREKLFF
TGTGCCAGCAGCATGGCCAGTGGGGGTAGGGAAAAACTGTTTTTT
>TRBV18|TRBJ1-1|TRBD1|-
CASSFDRVSPGAFF
TGTGCCAGCTCATTCGACAGGGTAAGCCCTGGAGCTTTCTTT
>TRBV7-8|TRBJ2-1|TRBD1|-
CASSGRTGRNEQFF
TGTGCCAGCAGCGGCCGGACAGGTCGGAATGAGCAGTTCTTC
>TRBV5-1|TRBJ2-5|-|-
CASSLAQPKVETQYF
TGCGCCAGCAGCTTGGCCCAACCGAAGGTGGAGACCCAGTACTTC
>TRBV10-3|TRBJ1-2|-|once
CAISETGNYGYTF
TGTGCCATCAGTGAGACAGGGAACTATGGCTACACCTTC
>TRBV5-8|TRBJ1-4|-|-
CASSLDSPTNEKLFF
TGTGCCAGCAGCTTGGACAGCCCAACTAATGAAAAACTGTTTTTT
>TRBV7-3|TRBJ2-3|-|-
CASSPYPTDTQYF
TGTGCCAGCAGCCCCTACCCCACAGATACGCAGTATTTT
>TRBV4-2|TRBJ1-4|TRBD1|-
CASSQGGRGFEKLFF
TGTGCCAGCAGCCAAGGTGGCAGGGGGTTTGAAAAACTGTTTTTT
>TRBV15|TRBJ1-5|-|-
CATSRGGTRGNQPQHF
TGTGCCACCAGCAGAGGTGGGACCCGAGGGAATCAGCCCCAGCATTTT
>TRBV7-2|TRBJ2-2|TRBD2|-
CASSLGGSITGELFF
TGTGCCAGCAGCTTAGGCGGGAGTATCACCGGGGAGCTGTTTTTT
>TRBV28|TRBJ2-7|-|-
CASSFVQGNTYEQYF
TGTGCCAGCAGTTTTGTGCAGGGAAATACCTACGAGCAGTACTTC
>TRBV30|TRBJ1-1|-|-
CASSRGFKVENTEAFF
TGTGCCTCCTCTCGCGGATTCAAGGTAGAGAACACTGAAGCTTTCTTT
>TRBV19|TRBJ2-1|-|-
CASSPIRDTGTNEQFF
TGTGCCAGTAGTCCGATCCGGGACACCGGTACAAATGAGCAGTTCTTC
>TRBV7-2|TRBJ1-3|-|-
CASSLNRGDSGNTIYF
TGTGCCAGCAGCTTAAATCGGGGAGACTCTGGAAACACCATATATTTT
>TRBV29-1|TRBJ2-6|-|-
CSVEVSQDSGANVLTF
TGCAGCGTTGAAGTCAGTCAGGACTCTGGGGCCAACGTCCTGACTTTC
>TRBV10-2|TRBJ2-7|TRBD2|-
CASTGTSGRYEQYF
TGCGCCAGTACCGGGACTAGCGGGAGGTACGAGCAGTACTTC
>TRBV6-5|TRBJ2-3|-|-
CASSYGRVPDTQYF
TGTGCCAGCAGTTACGGGAGAGTCCCAGATACGCAGTATTTT
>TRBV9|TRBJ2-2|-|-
CASSVATNTGELFF
TGTGCCAGCAGCGTAGCGACGAACACCGGGGAGCTGTTTTTT
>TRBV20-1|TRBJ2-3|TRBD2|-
CSARGGDTQYF
TGCAGTGCTCGGGGGGGCGATACGCAGTATTTT
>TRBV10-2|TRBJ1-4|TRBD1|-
CASSGTRDSGQKLFF
TGCGCCAGCAGTGGGACCCGGGACAGTGGGCAAAAACTGTTTTTT
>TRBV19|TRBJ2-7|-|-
CASMWESEQYF
TGTGCCAGTATGTGGGAGTCCGAGCAGTACTTC
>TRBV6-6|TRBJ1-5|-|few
CASTSTGSGRNQPQHF
TGTGCCAGCACCTCCACGGGAAGCGGGCGCAATCAGCCCCAGCATTTT